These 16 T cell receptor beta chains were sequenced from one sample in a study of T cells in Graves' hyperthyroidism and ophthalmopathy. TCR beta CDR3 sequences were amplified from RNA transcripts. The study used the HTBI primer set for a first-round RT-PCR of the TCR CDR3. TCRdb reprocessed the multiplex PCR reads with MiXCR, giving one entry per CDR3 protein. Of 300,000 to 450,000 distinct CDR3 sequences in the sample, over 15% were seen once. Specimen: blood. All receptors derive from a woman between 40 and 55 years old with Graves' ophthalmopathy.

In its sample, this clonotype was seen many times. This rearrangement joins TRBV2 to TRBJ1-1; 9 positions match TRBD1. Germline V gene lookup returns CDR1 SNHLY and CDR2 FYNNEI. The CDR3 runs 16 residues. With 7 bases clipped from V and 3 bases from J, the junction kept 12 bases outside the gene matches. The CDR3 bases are TGTGCCAGCACAGACCTGGGACAGGGATCGGACACTGAAGCTTTCTTT. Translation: CASTDLGQGSDTEAFF.

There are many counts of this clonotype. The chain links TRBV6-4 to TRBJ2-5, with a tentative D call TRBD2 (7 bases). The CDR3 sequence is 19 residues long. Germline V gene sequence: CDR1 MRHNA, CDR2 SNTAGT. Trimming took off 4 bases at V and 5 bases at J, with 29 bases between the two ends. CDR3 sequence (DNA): TGTGCCAGCAGTGTACCCTCCGGGACAATAACCAACGGGGGGGAGACCCAGTACTTC. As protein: CASSVPSGTITNGGETQYF.

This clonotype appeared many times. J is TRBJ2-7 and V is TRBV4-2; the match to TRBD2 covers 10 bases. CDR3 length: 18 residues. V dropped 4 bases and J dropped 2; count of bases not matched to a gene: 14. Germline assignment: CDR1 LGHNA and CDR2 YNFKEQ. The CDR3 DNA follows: TGTGCCAGCAGCCCATTCGGGCTAGCGGGAGTCCCTACCTACGAGCAGTACTTC. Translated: CASSPFGLAGVPTYEQYF.

As DNA, the CDR3 is TGTGCCAGCATTCCTACAGGGAAGACTGAAGCTTTCTTT. It is translated as CASIPTGKTEAFF. The rearrangement links TRBV6-1 to TRBJ1-1; D perhaps matches TRBD1 (6 bases). V dropped 7 bases and J dropped 5 bases, with 14 bases sitting between them. The CDR3 contains 13 residues. Germline V gene sequence: CDR1 MNHNS, CDR2 SASEGT.

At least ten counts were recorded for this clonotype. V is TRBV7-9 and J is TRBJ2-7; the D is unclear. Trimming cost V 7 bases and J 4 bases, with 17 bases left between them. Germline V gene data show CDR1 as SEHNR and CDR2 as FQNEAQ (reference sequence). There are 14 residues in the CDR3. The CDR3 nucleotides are TGTGCCAGCACTCAAGATGTAGAAACTTACGAGCAGTACTTC. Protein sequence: CASTQDVETYEQYF.

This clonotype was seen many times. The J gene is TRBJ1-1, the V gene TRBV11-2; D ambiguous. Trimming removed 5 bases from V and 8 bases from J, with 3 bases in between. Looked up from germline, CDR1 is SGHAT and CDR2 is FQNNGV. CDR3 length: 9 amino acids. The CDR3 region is CASSPEAFF. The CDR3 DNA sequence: TGTGCCAGCAGCCCAGAAGCTTTCTTT.

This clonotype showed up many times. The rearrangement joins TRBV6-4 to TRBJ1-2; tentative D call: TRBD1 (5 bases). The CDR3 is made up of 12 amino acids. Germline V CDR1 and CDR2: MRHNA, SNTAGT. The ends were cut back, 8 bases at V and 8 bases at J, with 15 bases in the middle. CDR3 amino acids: CASGDSTTGYTF. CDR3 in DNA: TGTGCCAGCGGGGACTCAACCACGGGCTACACCTTC.

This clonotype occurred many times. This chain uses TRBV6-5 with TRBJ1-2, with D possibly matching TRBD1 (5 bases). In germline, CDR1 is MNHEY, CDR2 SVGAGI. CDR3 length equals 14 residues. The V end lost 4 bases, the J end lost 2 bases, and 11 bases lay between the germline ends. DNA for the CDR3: TGTGCCAGCAGTTTAGCGTGGGGGAACTATGGCTACACCTTC. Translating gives CASSLAWGNYGYTF.

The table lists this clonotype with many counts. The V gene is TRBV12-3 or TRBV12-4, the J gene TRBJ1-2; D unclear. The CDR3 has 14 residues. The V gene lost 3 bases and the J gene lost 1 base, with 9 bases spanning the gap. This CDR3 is CASSFSGNNYGYTF. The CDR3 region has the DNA TGTGCCAGCAGTTTCTCCGGGAATAACTATGGCTACACCTTC.

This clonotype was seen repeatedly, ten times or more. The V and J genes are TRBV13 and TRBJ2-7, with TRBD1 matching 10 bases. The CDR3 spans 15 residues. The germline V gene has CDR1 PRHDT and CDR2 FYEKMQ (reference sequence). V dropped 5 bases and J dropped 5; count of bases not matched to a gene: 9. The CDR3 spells CASSQTGTGVHEQYF. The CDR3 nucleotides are TGTGCCAGCAGCCAAACCGGGACAGGGGTCCACGAGCAGTACTTC.

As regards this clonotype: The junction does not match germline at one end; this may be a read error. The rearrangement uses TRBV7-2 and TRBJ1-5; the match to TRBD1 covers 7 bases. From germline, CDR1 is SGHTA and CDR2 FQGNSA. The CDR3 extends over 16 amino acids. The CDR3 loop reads CACSLAGLTGSQPQHF. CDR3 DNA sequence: TGTGCCTGCAGCTTGGCGGGGTTGACAGGGAGTCAGCCCCAGCATTTT.

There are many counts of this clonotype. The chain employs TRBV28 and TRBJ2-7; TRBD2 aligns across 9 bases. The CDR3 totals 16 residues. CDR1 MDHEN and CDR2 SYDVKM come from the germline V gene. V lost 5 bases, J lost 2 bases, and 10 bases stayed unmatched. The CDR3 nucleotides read TGTGCCAGCAGTCCCTTAGCGGGAGTCTTGCCCTACGAGCAGTACTTC. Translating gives CASSPLAGVLPYEQYF.

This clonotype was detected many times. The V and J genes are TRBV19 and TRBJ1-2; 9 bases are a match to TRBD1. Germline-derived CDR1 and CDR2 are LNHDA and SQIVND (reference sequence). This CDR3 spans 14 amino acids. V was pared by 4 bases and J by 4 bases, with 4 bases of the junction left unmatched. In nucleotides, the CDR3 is TGTGCCAGTAGTAATGGGACAGGGTTCTATGGCTACACCTTC. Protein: CASSNGTGFYGYTF. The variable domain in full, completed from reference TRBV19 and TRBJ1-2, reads DGGITQSPKYLFRKEGQNVTLSCEQNLNHDAMYWYRQDPGQGLRLIYYSQIVNDFQKGDIAEGYSVSREKKESFPLTVTSAQKNPTAFYLCASSNGTGFYGYTFGSGTRLTVV.

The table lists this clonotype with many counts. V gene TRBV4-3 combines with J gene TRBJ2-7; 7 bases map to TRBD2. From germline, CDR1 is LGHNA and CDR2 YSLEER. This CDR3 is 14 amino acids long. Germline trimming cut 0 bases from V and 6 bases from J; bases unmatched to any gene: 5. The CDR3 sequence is CASSQDGLVGEQYF. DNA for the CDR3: TGCGCCAGCAGCCAAGATGGACTAGTGGGCGAGCAGTACTTC.

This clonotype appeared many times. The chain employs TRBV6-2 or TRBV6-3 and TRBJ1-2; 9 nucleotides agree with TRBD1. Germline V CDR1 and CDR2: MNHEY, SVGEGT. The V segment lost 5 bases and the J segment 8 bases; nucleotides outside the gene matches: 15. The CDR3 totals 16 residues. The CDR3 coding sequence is TGTGCCAGCAGTGACCGGGACAGGGATTTGTCGCTCGGCTACACCTTC. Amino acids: CASSDRDRDLSLGYTF.

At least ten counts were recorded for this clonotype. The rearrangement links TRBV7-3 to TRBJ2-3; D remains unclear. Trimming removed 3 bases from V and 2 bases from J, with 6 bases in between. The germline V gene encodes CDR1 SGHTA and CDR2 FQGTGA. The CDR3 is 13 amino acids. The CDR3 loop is CASSFEHTDTQYF. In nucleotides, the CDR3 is TGTGCCAGCAGCTTCGAACACACAGATACGCAGTATTTT.